Following are 22 T cell receptor beta chains from one sample sequenced in a study of CD8+ T cells in alopecia areata. Stated treatment: oral pan-JAK inhibitor, 5-10 mg twice daily. Sequencing used cDNA as its template, made by extracting RNA and reverse transcribing it. Using immunoSEQ multiplex PCR, the repertoire was profiled, and TCRdb retains in-frame clones only, with some absent. The sample comprises 60,000 to 90,000 clones, approximately 66% of which are singletons, and about a quarter rests with the top ten. The sample here was CD8+ T cells sorted from blood, taken at week 24, from a patient treated with tofacitinib. The receptors stem from a human donor with alopecia areata.

The chain recombines TRBV4-1 with TRBJ2-1, with D perhaps TRBD2 (6 bases). Trimming removed 4 bases at V and 9 bases at J, with 22 bases between. Germline CDR1 and CDR2: MGHRA and YSYEKL. CDR3 size: 16 residues. The CDR3 DNA sequence: TGCGCCAGCAGCCCCATCCGGGACTCACTAGGCACTGAGCAGTTCTTC. Its protein is CASSPIRDSLGTEQFF.

The rearrangement joins TRBV7-3 to TRBJ2-3; D is undetermined. Trimming took off 1 base at V and 4 bases at J, with 12 bases between the two ends. CDR1 SGHTA and CDR2 FQGTGA come from the germline V gene. This CDR3 is 15 amino acids long. CDR3 residues: CASSLNSRPPDTQYF. The CDR3 nucleotides are TGTGCCAGCAGCTTAAACAGCCGGCCCCCAGATACGCAGTATTTT.

A single count supports this clone. The V gene is TRBV7-9, the J gene TRBJ2-4; TRBD1 agrees at 7 bases. The CDR3 sequence is 17 residues long. J lost 6 bases, V lost 1 base, and 12 bases had no gene match. CDR1 and CDR2 (germline): SEHNR, FQNEAQ (reference sequence). As DNA, the CDR3 is TGTGCCAGCAGCTTAGAAGGGTCCCGACAGGGTGGAAACATTCAGTACTTC. The encoded protein is CASSLEGSRQGGNIQYF.

V usage is TRBV5-1 and J usage is TRBJ1-2; no clear D. In germline, CDR1 is SGHRS, CDR2 YFSETQ. This CDR3 has 12 amino acids. The germline V and J ends were trimmed by 7 bases and 0 bases, with 7 bases remaining between them. The CDR3 loop reads CASHRSNYGYTF. In DNA, the CDR3 is TGCGCCAGCCATCGGTCTAACTATGGCTACACCTTC.

This clone was seen only a few times. V is TRBV28 and J is TRBJ2-1; 8 positions match TRBD2. There are 16 residues in the CDR3. V was pared by 4 bases and J by 5 bases, with 10 bases of the junction left unmatched. The germline V gene encodes CDR1 MDHEN and CDR2 SYDVKM. CDR3 loop: CASSYQRGPPNNEQFF. The DNA of the CDR3 is TGTGCCAGCAGTTACCAGCGGGGGCCCCCCAACAATGAGCAGTTCTTC.

This clone was counted a few times. V usage is TRBV4-3 and J usage is TRBJ2-3, with D perhaps matching TRBD2 (5 bases). Germline assignment: CDR1 LGHNA and CDR2 YSLEER. This CDR3 comprises 15 residues. V lost 0 bases to trimming and J lost 6 bases, with 13 bases between them. CDR3 nucleotides: TGCGCCAGCAGCCAAGATTGGAGGACTGAGGATACGCAGTATTTT. Translated: CASSQDWRTEDTQYF.

In its sample, this clone was seen a few times. This chain joins TRBV13 and TRBJ2-1; 10 bases are a match to TRBD2. With V trimmed by 0 bases and J by 4 bases, 0 bases remained unmatched. This CDR3 spans 15 amino acids. CDR1 and CDR2 from the germline V gene are PRHDT and FYEKMQ (reference sequence). The CDR3 spells CASSLGLAGYNEQFF. The CDR3 DNA reads TGTGCCAGCAGCTTAGGACTAGCGGGATACAATGAGCAGTTCTTC. Based on the CDR3 plus reference TRBV13 and TRBJ2-1, the full variable domain is AAGVIQSPRHLIKEKRETATLKCYPIPRHDTVYWYQQGPGQDPQFLISFYEKMQSDKGSIPDRFSAQQFSDYHSELNMSSLELGDSALYFCASSLGLAGYNEQFFGPGTRLTVL.

The rearrangement links TRBV6-5 to TRBJ2-2; 9 bases are a match to TRBD2. Germline V gene sequence: CDR1 MNHEY, CDR2 SVGAGI. This CDR3 region has 15 residues. Unmatched junction bases numbered 6, after V lost 4 bases and J lost 6 bases. CDR3 nucleotide sequence: TGTGCCAGCAGTTCTTCAAGCGGGAGGCCCGGGGAGCTGTTTTTT. Amino acids: CASSSSSGRPGELFF.

The genes are TRBV27 and TRBJ2-1, with a weak D call TRBD2 (6 bases). The CDR3 covers 16 residues. With 7 bases removed from V and 2 bases from J, the gap between germline ends came to 18 bases. The germline CDR1 and CDR2 sequences are MNHEY and SMNVEV (reference sequence). The CDR3 here is CASNSLTGVPYNEQFF. CDR3 DNA: TGTGCCAGCAATAGTTTAACGGGAGTACCCTACAATGAGCAGTTCTTC.

This clone was observed a few times. This chain uses TRBV29-1 with TRBJ1-2, with TRBD1 identical over 12 bases. Trimming at V came to 5 bases and at J to 6 bases, leaving 4 bases not matched to a gene. The CDR3 runs to 13 residues. From germline, CDR1 is SQVTM and CDR2 ANQGSEA. CDR3 residues: CSVRDRGPHGYTF. CDR3 in DNA: TGCAGCGTTCGGGACAGGGGGCCTCATGGCTACACCTTC.

V gene TRBV5-4 combines with J gene TRBJ2-2; possibly TRBD2 for D (6 bases). The CDR3 consists of 16 residues. Trimming pared 3 bases from V and 0 bases from J, leaving 12 bases between. CDR1 is SGHNT, CDR2 YYREEE, per germline (reference sequence). CDR3 sequence reads: CASSSGTVPNTGELFF. CDR3 coding DNA: TGTGCCAGCAGCTCCGGGACTGTACCGAACACCGGGGAGCTGTTTTTT.

The chain employs TRBV6-5 and TRBJ2-2; 10 bases line up with TRBD1. Germline-derived CDR1 and CDR2 are MNHEY and SVGAGI. Unmatched junction bases numbered 7, after V lost 4 bases and J lost 5 bases. The CDR3 extends over 16 amino acids. The CDR3 DNA reads as TGTGCCAGCAGTTCATCGACAGGGGGCTGGACCGGGGAGCTGTTTTTT. As protein: CASSSSTGGWTGELFF.

The rearrangement joins TRBV23-1 to TRBJ1-1; D might be TRBD1 (6 bases). TRBV23-1 is recorded as an ORF, its role being uncertain. The CDR3 covers 16 residues. V lost 2 bases, J lost 5 bases, and 18 bases lay in between. The DNA for the CDR3 is TGCGCCAGCAGTCAACCGCGGGGGGGCAGGAAAACTGAAGCTTTCTTT. Encoded protein: CASSQPRGGRKTEAFF.

The chain carries TRBV4-3 and TRBJ1-1, with D tentatively TRBD1 (6 bases). This CDR3 region has 15 residues. Germline values: CDR1 LGHNA, CDR2 YSLEER. Deletions cut 0 bases from V and 5 bases from J, with 13 bases between. As DNA, the CDR3 is TGCGCCAGCAGCCAAGATCAACGGGGGCGGACTGAAGCTTTCTTT. The encoded protein is CASSQDQRGRTEAFF.

This chain links TRBV29-1 with TRBJ1-1, with D tentatively TRBD1 (6 bases). CDR1 is SQVTM, CDR2 ANQGSEA, per germline. CDR3 length: 13 amino acids. The V end was cut by 5 bases, the J end by 0 bases, with 10 bases between. As DNA, the CDR3 is TGCAGCGTTCTCGAGGGGGTGAACACTGAAGCTTTCTTT. This translates into CSVLEGVNTEAFF.

The chain carries TRBV5-1 and TRBJ2-7; 10 bases map to TRBD1. V lost 0 bases and J lost 1; bases outside the gene matches: 7. This CDR3 spans 17 amino acids. CDR1 is SGHRS, CDR2 YFSETQ, per germline. This chain's CDR3 is CASSLGILGQGSYEQYF. CDR3 sequence (DNA): TGCGCCAGCAGCTTGGGAATATTGGGACAGGGGTCCTACGAGCAGTACTTC.

This clone came up a few times. J is TRBJ2-5 and V is TRBV7-3; no clear D. CDR1 and CDR2 from the germline V gene are SGHTA and FQGTGA. The CDR3 is 14 amino acids. V was pared by 4 bases and J by 5 bases, with 14 bases between. The CDR3 is CASSSRPLIETQYF. For the CDR3, the DNA is TGTGCCAGCAGCTCTAGGCCCCTCATTGAGACCCAGTACTTC.

The chain employs TRBV5-1 and TRBJ2-5, with TRBD2 matching 7 bases. The CDR3 sequence is 11 residues long. Germline trimming cut 3 bases from V and 11 bases from J; bases unmatched to any gene: 4. The germline V gene encodes CDR1 SGHRS and CDR2 YFSETQ. The DNA for the CDR3 is TGCGCCAGCAGCTCGCCTAGCGGTCAGTACTTC. The encoded protein is CASSSPSGQYF. The whole variable domain, filled in from reference TRBV5-1 and TRBJ2-5, reads KAGVTQTPRYLIKTRGQQVTLSCSPISGHRSVSWYQQTPGQGLQFLFEYFSETQRNKGNFPGRFSGRQFSNSRSEMNVSTLELGDSALYLCASSSPSGQYFGPGTRLLVL.

This clone appeared many times. The chain couples TRBV6-5 to TRBJ1-1; no clear D gene. This CDR3 is 13 amino acids long. V dropped 2 bases and J dropped 8 bases, with 12 bases sitting between them. CDR1 MNHEY and CDR2 SVGAGI come from the germline V gene. The CDR3 reads CASSYGQPAEAFF. The CDR3 nucleotides are TGTGCCAGCAGTTACGGCCAGCCCGCCGAAGCTTTCTTT.

V gene TRBV29-1 combines with J gene TRBJ2-2, with D perhaps matching TRBD1 (6 bases). From germline, CDR1 is SQVTM and CDR2 ANQGSEA. This CDR3 is 13 amino acids long. V lost 7 bases and J 3 bases, leaving 12 bases between the germline ends. CDR3 DNA sequence: TGCAGCGCATCAAACAGGGACACCGGGGAGCTGTTTTTT. Its translation: CSASNRDTGELFF.

This chain connects TRBV7-6 to TRBJ2-3; 13 positions match TRBD2. The ends lost 6 bases at V and 4 bases at J; junction bases unmatched: 4. This CDR3 has 15 residues. The germline V gene encodes CDR1 SGHVS and CDR2 FNYEAQ. The DNA for the CDR3 is TGTGCCAGCAGACCCACTAGCGGGAGGGCAGATACGCAGTATTTT. Translation: CASRPTSGRADTQYF.

The CDR3 nucleotides read TGCAGCGTTGATGTTAAAGCAGACTACAATGAGCAGTTCTTC. It yields the protein CSVDVKADYNEQFF. The rearrangement uses TRBV29-1 and TRBJ2-1; no firm D call. CDR1 and CDR2 from the germline V gene are SQVTM and ANQGSEA. The V and J ends lost 3 bases and 3 bases respectively, with 12 bases between them. This CDR3 is 14 amino acids long.